The source of this T cell receptor beta chain is a study of blood T cells in healthy people across ages. Germline CDR1 and CDR2: LNHNV and YYDKDF (reference sequence). The germline V and J ends were trimmed by 0 bases and 0 bases, with 9 bases remaining between them. The CDR3 loop spans 15 amino acids. Together with a sample-barcoded 5' primer, a J-beta primer mix was included in a second PCR lasting about 7 to 11 cycles. TCRdb reprocessed the 5' RACE reads with MiXCR, giving one entry per CDR3 protein. The sample lists about 1.8 million distinct CDR3 sequences, 40% to 55% seen once, with over 2% in the top ten.

This TCR was recovered from a woman in her thirties or forties in good health. V and J are TRBV15 and TRBJ2-7; perhaps TRBD1 as D (6 bases). The sequenced sample consisted of blood. For the CDR3, the DNA is TGTGCCACCAGCAGAGATCAGGGGTTCTCCTACGAGCAGTACTTC. As protein: CATSRDQGFSYEQYF.